This TCR beta chain appears in the sequencing data of a study of beta chain features in type 1 diabetes. Sorting of CD4+ naive, central memory, regulatory and stem cell-like memory cells was performed via CD45RO/CCR7/CD25/CD127/CD95/CD27. All sorted populations exceeded 95% purity. The study, taken as a whole, reports: Researchers report that Type 1 diabetes patients had moderately but significantly shorter TCRB CDR3s across all four CD4+ subsets. VDJ junctions from type 1 diabetes patients carried fewer insertions and larger deletions.

About this clone: Its specificity is unknown.

The V end lost 9 bases, the J end lost 0 bases, and 19 bases lay between the germline ends. Germline lookup yields CDR1 SNHLY and CDR2 FYNNEI. This CDR3 spans 16 amino acids. Expressed TCRB transcripts were sequenced because the isolated RNA had all been reverse transcribed beforehand. The repertoire was sequenced with immunoSEQ multiplex PCR; TCRdb's copy has only in-frame clones and lacks some. The data contain around 690,000 clones, roughly 12% of them singletons. This sequence joins TRBV2 and TRBJ2-3; no clear D gene. The TCR originated in a man younger than 45 with type 1 diabetes. Sequenced material: naive CD4+ T cells from blood. DNA for the CDR3: TGTGCCAGTTGGACGCCCCAGGCATCTAGCACAGATACGCAGTATTTT. Protein: CASWTPQASSTDTQYF.